The rows below give T cell receptor beta chains drawn from one sample of a study of cytomegalovirus exposure and HLA in healthy donors. The data were produced by immunoSEQ multiplex PCR, yet TCRdb's version contains in-frame clones alone and is incomplete. The sample contains a few hundred thousand clones, just over 85% of which appear only once. The sequenced sample consisted of PBMCs. Receptor source: a woman aged 18-30 years in good health and CMV-seronegative. Each CDR3 is given with its conserved first and last residue. The D gene is left open where the match is weak. Only some rows state a clone size, as once, few, many or a class for expanded clones.

d_gene,v_gene,abundance,j_gene,CDR3nt,CDR3aa
.,TRBV18,.,TRBJ1-2,TGTGCCAGCTCACCGGGCGGCAGGGGCTACGGCTACACCTTC,CASSPGGRGYGYTF
TRBD1,TRBV5-6,.,TRBJ1-1,TGTGCCAGCAGCTTCGGACAGGGCTACACTGAAGCTTTCTTT,CASSFGQGYTEAFF
.,TRBV5-1,once,TRBJ2-1,TGCGCCAGCAGCTTCTCGTCGGGAGTGACCTACAATGAGCAGTTCTTC,CASSFSSGVTYNEQFF
TRBD2,TRBV12-5,.,TRBJ2-1,TGTGCTAGTGCCCAATCAACCACTAGCGGGTTATCCAATGAGCAGTTCTTC,CASAQSTTSGLSNEQFF
TRBD1,TRBV7-2,.,TRBJ1-1,TGTGCCAGCAGTCACCCCGGACAGGGAAGGTGGGGCACTGAAGCTTTCTTT,CASSHPGQGRWGTEAFF
.,TRBV28,.,TRBJ2-1,TGTGCCAGCAGTTTCCTTTACAATGAGCAGTTCTTC,CASSFLYNEQFF
TRBD1,TRBV5-1,.,TRBJ2-1,TGCGCCAGCATTGGACAGGGCCCCATCAATGAGCAGTTCTTC,CASIGQGPINEQFF
TRBD2,TRBV19,.,TRBJ2-7,TGTGCCAGTAGTATGGAGACTAGCGGCTACGAGCAGTACTTC,CASSMETSGYEQYF
.,TRBV7-9,many,TRBJ2-7,TGTGCCAGCAGTTGGACTTCCAGCTCCTACGAGCAGTACTTC,CASSWTSSSYEQYF
TRBD1,TRBV29-1,.,TRBJ2-1,TGCAGCGCCCGGGACAGGGATATGAATGAGCAGTTCTTC,CSARDRDMNEQFF
TRBD1,TRBV27,.,TRBJ2-7,TGTGCCAGCAGTTTATGGGACAGGGTCTACGAGCAGTACTTC,CASSLWDRVYEQYF
.,TRBV9,.,TRBJ1-5,TGTGCCAGCTATAGCAATCAGCCCCAGCATTTT,CASYSNQPQHF
.,TRBV5-1,.,TRBJ1-2,TGCGCCAGCAGCTTGTTTGGAGATGCAGACTATGGCTACACCTTC,CASSLFGDADYGYTF
TRBD1,TRBV28,.,TRBJ1-3,TGTGCCAGCGCCGAACAGGGGGGACCTGGAAACACCATATATTTT,CASAEQGGPGNTIYF
TRBD2,TRBV2,.,TRBJ2-1,TGTGCCAGCAGTGAGCACCAATGGACTAGCGGGAGGGCCTGGGAGCAGTTCTTC,CASSEHQWTSGRAWEQFF
.,TRBV29-1,.,TRBJ1-2,TGCAGCGTTGACAGGATCAACTATGGCTACACCTTC,CSVDRINYGYTF
TRBD2,TRBV10-1,.,TRBJ2-5,TGCGCCAGCGGAGCGGGACTCGAGACCCAGTACTTC,CASGAGLETQYF
.,TRBV7-9,.,TRBJ1-2,TGTGCCAGCAGCCTCCGACCCATTAGCCCTAACTATGGCTACACCTTC,CASSLRPISPNYGYTF
.,TRBV6-6,.,TRBJ1-4,TGTGCCAGCAGTTATGGGCAGCCCACATCTAATGAAAAACTGTTTTTT,CASSYGQPTSNEKLFF
.,TRBV5-1,.,TRBJ2-3,TGCGCCAGCAGTTATAGCGGTGGAGCGGGCACAGATACGCAGTATTTT,CASSYSGGAGTDTQYF
.,TRBV27,.,TRBJ1-3,TGTGCCAGCAGTTTATCCACAGGAGAGAAGGGAAACACCATATATTTT,CASSLSTGEKGNTIYF
.,TRBV30,.,TRBJ2-5,TGTGCCTGGAGTCTGGACAGTCTCCAGTACTTC,CAWSLDSLQYF